The 5 T cell receptor beta chains in this list originate from one sample, sequenced in a study of T-cell memory formation after mild COVID-19. From the 5' RACE reads, TCRdb called clonotypes with MiXCR, one entry per CDR3 protein. The data show about 57,000 distinct CDR3 sequences, about 12% seen once. Sample: PBMCs or a T cell subset sorted from them (not recorded which). Receptors were obtained from a man aged 18 to 29 who had mild COVID-19 (a few samples of this study predate the infection). Cell type and time point are not known.

In its sample, this clonotype was seen many times. The chain recombines TRBV19 with TRBJ2-2, with unresolved D. This CDR3 comprises 13 residues. Germline V gene lookup returns CDR1 LNHDA and CDR2 SQIVND (reference sequence). The V and J ends lost 10 bases and 0 bases respectively, with 9 bases between them. The CDR3 sequence: CATRHTNTGELFF. CDR3 in DNA: TGTGCCACCCGACATACGAACACCGGGGAGCTGTTTTTT.

This chain uses TRBV12-3 or TRBV12-4 with TRBJ1-5; the D is unclear. CDR3 length: 13 residues. V dropped 5 bases and J dropped 0 bases, with 5 bases sitting between them. The CDR3 sequence is CASSRLSNQPQHF. The DNA of the CDR3 is TGTGCCAGCAGTCGACTTAGCAATCAGCCCCAGCATTTT.

By share, this clonotype ranks as medium-sized (0.01 to 0.1%). CDR3 residues: CASSAGTSDQETQYF. In DNA, the CDR3 is TGTGCCAGCAGTGCCGGCACCAGTGATCAAGAGACCCAGTACTTC. The genes are TRBV6-2 or TRBV6-3 and TRBJ2-5; D remains unclear. The length of the CDR3 is 15 residues. Trimming stripped 5 bases from V and 2 bases from J, with 15 bases between. The germline V gene encodes CDR1 MNHEY and CDR2 SVGEGT.

As DNA, the CDR3 is TGTGCCAGCTCACCTCAATCTCCAGGGGATTACTATGGCTACACCTTC. Protein: CASSPQSPGDYYGYTF. This sequence joins TRBV18 and TRBJ1-2, with D tentatively TRBD1 (6 bases). Germline V gives CDR1 KGHSH, CDR2 LQKENI. This CDR3 is 16 amino acids long. V dropped 3 bases and J dropped 3 bases, with 17 bases sitting between them.

This clonotype occurred a few times. This chain joins TRBV18 and TRBJ1-6; D not resolved. Germline V gene lookup returns CDR1 KGHSH and CDR2 LQKENI. This CDR3 has 13 amino acids. V lost 3 bases, J lost 10 bases, and 10 bases lay in between. In nucleotides, the CDR3 is TGTGCCAGCTCACCGGAGTTAAGCTCACCCCTCCACTTT. Its translation is CASSPELSSPLHF.